This T cell receptor (beta chain) was sequenced for a study of shared clonotypes between healthy human individuals. In the study overall: With ages of 18 to 49, the donors were a couple of women and three men.

Looked up from germline, CDR1 is SGHRS and CDR2 is YFSETQ. Trimming took 4 bases from V and 6 from J; bases not matched to a gene: 3. The length of the CDR3 is 13 residues. Study-level points and caveats: Non-shared clonotypes showed lower generation probabilities than clonotypes common to all four donors. Sampling included only blood; tissue repertoires likely differ.

All the donors were Caucasian adults who lived in Nashville, Tennessee. Remarks on this clone: Antigen specificity is unknown.

TCRdb's table, derived via immunoSEQ multiplex PCR, lists solely in-frame clones and lacks some. Among about 600,000 clones listed, 97% were seen once. The sequenced material came from naive CD4+ T cells sorted from blood. As for subset: CD45RA+ positively selected. The source of this sequence is a woman in her twenties or thirties in good health. The V call is TRBV5-1, the J call TRBJ2-2; 7 nucleotides align to TRBD1. This CDR3 is CASSVGGPGELFF. The CDR3 DNA sequence: TGCGCCAGCAGCGTAGGGGGCCCCGGGGAGCTGTTTTTT.